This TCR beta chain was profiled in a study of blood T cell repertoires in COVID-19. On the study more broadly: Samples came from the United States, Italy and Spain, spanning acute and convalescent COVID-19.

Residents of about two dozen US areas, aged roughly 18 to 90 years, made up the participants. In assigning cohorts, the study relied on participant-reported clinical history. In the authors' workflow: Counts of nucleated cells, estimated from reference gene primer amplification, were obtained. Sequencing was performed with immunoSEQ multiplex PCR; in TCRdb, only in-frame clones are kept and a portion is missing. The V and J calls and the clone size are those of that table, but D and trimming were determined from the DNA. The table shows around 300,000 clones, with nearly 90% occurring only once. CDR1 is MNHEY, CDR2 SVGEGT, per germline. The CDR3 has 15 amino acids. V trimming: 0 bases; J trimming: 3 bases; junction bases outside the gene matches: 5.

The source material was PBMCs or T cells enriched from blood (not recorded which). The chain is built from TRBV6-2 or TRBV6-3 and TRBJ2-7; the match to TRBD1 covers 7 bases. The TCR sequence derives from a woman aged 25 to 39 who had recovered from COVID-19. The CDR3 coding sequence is TGTGCCAGCAGTTACTCAGGTGACAGGGTCTACGAGCAGTACTTC. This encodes CASSYSGDRVYEQYF.